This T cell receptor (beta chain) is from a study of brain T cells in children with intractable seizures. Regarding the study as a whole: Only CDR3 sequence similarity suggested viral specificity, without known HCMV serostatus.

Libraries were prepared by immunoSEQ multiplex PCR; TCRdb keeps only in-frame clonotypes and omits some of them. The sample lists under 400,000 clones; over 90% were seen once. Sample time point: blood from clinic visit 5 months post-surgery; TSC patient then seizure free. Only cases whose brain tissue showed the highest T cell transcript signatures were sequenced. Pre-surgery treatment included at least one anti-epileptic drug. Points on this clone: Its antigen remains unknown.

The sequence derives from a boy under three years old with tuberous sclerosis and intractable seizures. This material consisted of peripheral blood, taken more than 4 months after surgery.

CDR3 DNA: TGTGCCAGCACCCTCCGGGCAGGGGGAGATGGCTACACCTTC. It translates to CASTLRAGGDGYTF. V usage is TRBV9 and J usage is TRBJ1-2; 7 nucleotides line up with TRBD1. Germline V gene sequence: CDR1 SGDLS, CDR2 YYNGEE. The CDR3 loop spans 14 amino acids. V trimming: 6 bases; J trimming: 6 bases; junction bases outside the gene matches: 11.